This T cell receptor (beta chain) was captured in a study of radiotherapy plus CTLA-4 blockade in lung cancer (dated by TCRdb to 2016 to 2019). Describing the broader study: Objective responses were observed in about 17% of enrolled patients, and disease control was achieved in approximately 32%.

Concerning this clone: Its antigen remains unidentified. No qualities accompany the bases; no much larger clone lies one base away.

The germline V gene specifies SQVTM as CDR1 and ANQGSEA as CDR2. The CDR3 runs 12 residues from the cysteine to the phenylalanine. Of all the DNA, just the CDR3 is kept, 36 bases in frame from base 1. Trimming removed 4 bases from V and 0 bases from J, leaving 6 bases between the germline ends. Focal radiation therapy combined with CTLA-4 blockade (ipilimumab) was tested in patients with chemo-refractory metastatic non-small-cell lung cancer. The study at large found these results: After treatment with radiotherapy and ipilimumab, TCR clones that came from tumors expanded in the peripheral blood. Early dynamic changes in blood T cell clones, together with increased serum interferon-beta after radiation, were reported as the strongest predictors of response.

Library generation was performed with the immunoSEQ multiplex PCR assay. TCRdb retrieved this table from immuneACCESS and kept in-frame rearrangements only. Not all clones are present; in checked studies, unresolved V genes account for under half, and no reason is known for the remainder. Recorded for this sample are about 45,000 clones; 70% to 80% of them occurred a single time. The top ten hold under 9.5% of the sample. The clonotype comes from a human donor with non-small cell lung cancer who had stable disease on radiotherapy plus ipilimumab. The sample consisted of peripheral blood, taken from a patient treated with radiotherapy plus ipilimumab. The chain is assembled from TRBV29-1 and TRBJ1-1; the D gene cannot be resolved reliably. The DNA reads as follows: TGCAGCGTTGTGGAGCTGAACACTGAAGCTTTCTTT. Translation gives CSVVELNTEAFF.